This paragraph covers one T cell receptor (beta chain) sequence. The antigen remains undetermined. Germline assignment: CDR1 MNHEY and CDR2 SVGEGT. V shed 2 bases and J shed 8 bases, with 12 bases lying between them. CDR3 length: 14 residues. These data are taken from a study of regulatory T cells in long-lasting Graves disease. The study's findings and limits: In persistent patients, shared public clonotypes (approximately 3,000) outnumbered those in new patients (roughly 870).

Through Arm-PCR of CDR3 regions and iRepertoire HTBI primers, TCR beta libraries were built. In TCRdb, the multiplex PCR reads were re-called with MiXCR into one record per CDR3 protein. The repertoire holds about 350,000 distinct CDR3 sequences, with 15% to 20% as singletons. Sample time point: newly diagnosed GD, antithyroid drugs for less than 3 months. Researchers made the TCR library from RNA that was extracted from PBMCs. Those enrolled as patients came out of an endocrinology department in Xi'an, China. These same data were also listed under a study on T cells in Graves' hyperthyroidism and ophthalmopathy. This second report adds: Blood also carried most thyroid clonotypes expanded above 0.001.

The sample consisted of peripheral blood mononuclear cells (PBMCs), taken at new diagnosis, from a patient treated with antithyroid drugs. This TCR was recovered from a young woman with Graves disease. The rearrangement joins TRBV6-2 or TRBV6-3 to TRBJ1-4, with unresolved D. CDR3 nucleotide sequence: TGTGCCAGCAGTTACCTCGGGGAGGAGGAAAAACTGTTTTTT. Translated, it gives CASSYLGEEEKLFF.